The rows below give T cell receptor beta chains drawn from one sample of a study of blood T cells in healthy people across ages. TCRdb reanalysed the 5' RACE reads using MiXCR and keeps one entry per CDR3 protein. The table has some 780,000 distinct CDR3 sequences, about 61% seen once. The source material was blood. The receptor source for this set is a man in his forties in good health. CDR3s include the opening cysteine and the closing phenylalanine or tryptophan. A D gene is named only where the DNA matches it firmly. Size values are once, few and many counts, or a class for expanded clones, and some rows have none.

-,-,TRBJ2-7,TRBV20-1,CSAVQGGYEQYF,TGCAGTGCGGTACAGGGAGGCTACGAGCAGTACTTC
few,TRBD2,TRBJ2-1,TRBV20-1,CSARDPSGSSYNEQFF,TGCAGTGCTAGAGATCCTAGCGGGAGCTCCTACAATGAGCAGTTCTTC
-,-,TRBJ1-6,TRBV4-2,CASSQDRVHLHF,TGTGCCAGCAGCCAAGACAGGGTTCACCTCCACTTT
few,-,TRBJ1-1,TRBV20-1,CSAPTGQTRNTEAFF,TGCAGTGCCCCAACAGGACAGACAAGGAACACTGAAGCTTTCTTT
-,-,TRBJ1-3,TRBV28,CASSFSSGNTIYF,TGTGCCAGCAGTTTCTCCTCTGGAAACACCATATATTTT
-,TRBD1,TRBJ2-3,TRBV5-1,CASSLADRGLADTQYF,TGCGCCAGCAGCTTGGCAGACAGGGGGCTAGCTGATACGCAGTATTTT
few,TRBD2,TRBJ2-4,TRBV4-2,CASSQDRRMLAGGGNIQYF,TGTGCCAGCAGCCAAGATAGAAGGATGCTAGCGGGAGGGGGAAACATTCAGTACTTC
-,-,TRBJ2-5,TRBV28,CASSSVPGPRRETQYF,TGTGCCAGCAGTTCAGTTCCGGGTCCGAGAAGGGAGACCCAGTACTTC
-,-,TRBJ2-5,TRBV5-1,CASSSWLEGTQYF,TGCGCCAGCTCCTCCTGGCTAGAGGGGACCCAGTACTTC
few,-,TRBJ2-3,TRBV2,CASSEGGRNTDTQYF,TGTGCCAGCAGTGAAGGAGGCCGAAACACAGATACGCAGTATTTT
-,-,TRBJ2-3,TRBV6-4,CASSDRYDTQYF,TGTGCCAGCAGTGACCGGTATGATACGCAGTATTTT
-,TRBD2,TRBJ2-3,TRBV7-9,CASSFGLAGRDTQYF,TGTGCCAGCAGCTTTGGTCTAGCGGGGAGAGATACGCAGTATTTT
few,TRBD1,TRBJ2-1,TRBV27,CASRPGTGAYNEQFF,TGTGCCAGCAGACCCGGGACAGGGGCCTACAATGAGCAGTTCTTC
-,TRBD2,TRBJ2-3,TRBV7-9,CASSLERGGQYF,TGTGCCAGCAGCCTCGAGCGGGGGGGGCAGTATTTT
-,-,TRBJ2-7,TRBV2,CASTGGVSSVYEQYF,TGTGCCAGCACAGGTGGCGTATCGTCAGTCTACGAGCAGTACTTC
-,TRBD1,TRBJ1-1,TRBV7-9,CASRSVGQGILNTEAFF,TGTGCCAGCAGAAGCGTTGGACAGGGGATTTTGAACACTGAAGCTTTCTTT
-,-,TRBJ2-1,TRBV5-1,CASSLLTDSSYNEQFF,TGCGCCAGCAGCTTGTTAACGGACAGCTCCTACAATGAGCAGTTCTTC
-,TRBD1,TRBJ2-4,TRBV7-2,CASSLAEDRGLAQYF,TGTGCCAGCAGCTTAGCGGAGGACAGGGGGCTAGCTCAGTACTTC
few,TRBD1,TRBJ1-4,TRBV2,CASSPGQGKGANEKLFF,TGTGCCAGCAGCCCGGGACAGGGGAAGGGCGCTAATGAAAAACTGTTTTTT
few,-,TRBJ2-7,TRBV6-5,CASSYSGFVEQYF,TGTGCCAGCAGTTACAGCGGGTTCGTTGAGCAGTACTTC
-,TRBD1,TRBJ1-4,TRBV18,CASSPTRTGNEKLFF,TGTGCCAGCTCACCGACAAGGACAGGGAATGAAAAACTGTTTTTT
-,-,TRBJ1-4,TRBV7-3,CASSLHGPPNEKLFF,TGTGCCAGCAGCTTACATGGCCCGCCTAATGAAAAACTGTTTTTT
-,-,TRBJ2-5,TRBV6-1,CASSPVSDGGTQYF,TGTGCCAGCTCCCCGGTCTCCGACGGGGGGACCCAGTACTTC
-,-,TRBJ2-3,TRBV20-1,CSARGALVTDTQYF,TGCAGTGCTAGAGGGGCACTCGTCACAGATACGCAGTATTTT
-,-,TRBJ2-5,TRBV29-1,CSVDTDRTETQYF,TGCAGCGTTGATACCGACAGGACGGAGACCCAGTACTTC
-,TRBD2,TRBJ2-5,TRBV20-1,CSARPSGGAEETQYF,TGCAGTGCTCGGCCTAGCGGGGGGGCCGAAGAGACCCAGTACTTC
many,TRBD1,TRBJ2-7,TRBV28,CASSPQGGSLYEQYF,TGTGCCAGCAGTCCCCAAGGGGGCTCTCTCTACGAGCAGTACTTC
-,-,TRBJ2-3,TRBV20-1,CSATYRESTDTQYF,TGCAGTGCTACCTACAGGGAGAGCACAGATACGCAGTATTTT
-,TRBD1,TRBJ2-5,TRBV4-2,CASSQGGTGETQYF,TGTGCCAGCAGCCAAGGGGGGACAGGAGAGACCCAGTACTTC
-,-,TRBJ2-3,TRBV29-1,CSVDGMGADTQYF,TGCAGCGTTGACGGGATGGGGGCAGATACGCAGTATTTT